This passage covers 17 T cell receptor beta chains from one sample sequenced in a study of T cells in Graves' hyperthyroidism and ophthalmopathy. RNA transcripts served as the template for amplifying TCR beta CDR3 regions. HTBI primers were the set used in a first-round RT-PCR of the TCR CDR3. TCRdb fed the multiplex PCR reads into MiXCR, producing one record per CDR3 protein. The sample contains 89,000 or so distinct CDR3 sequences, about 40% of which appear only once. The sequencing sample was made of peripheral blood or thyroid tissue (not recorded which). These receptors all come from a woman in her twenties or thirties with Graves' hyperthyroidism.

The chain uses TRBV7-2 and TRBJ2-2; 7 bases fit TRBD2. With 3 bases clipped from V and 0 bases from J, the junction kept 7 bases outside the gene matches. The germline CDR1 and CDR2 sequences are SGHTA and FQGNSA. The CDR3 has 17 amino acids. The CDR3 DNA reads TGTGCCAGCAGCTTGGGGCCTAGCGGCCCGAACACCGGGGAGCTGTTTTTT. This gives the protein CASSLGPSGPNTGELFF.

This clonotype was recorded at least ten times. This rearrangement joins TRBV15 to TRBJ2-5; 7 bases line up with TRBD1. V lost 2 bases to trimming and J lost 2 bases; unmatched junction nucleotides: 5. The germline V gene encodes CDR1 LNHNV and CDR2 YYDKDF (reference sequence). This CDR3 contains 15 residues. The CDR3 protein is CATSRRNRGQETQYF. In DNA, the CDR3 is TGTGCCACCAGCAGAAGAAACAGGGGTCAAGAGACCCAGTACTTC. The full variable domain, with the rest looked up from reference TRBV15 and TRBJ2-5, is DAMVIQNPRYQVTQFGKPVTLSCSQTLNHNVMYWYQQKSSQAPKLLFHYYDKDFNNEADTPDNFQSRRPNTSFCFLDIRSPGLGDTAMYLCATSRRNRGQETQYFGPGTRLLVL.

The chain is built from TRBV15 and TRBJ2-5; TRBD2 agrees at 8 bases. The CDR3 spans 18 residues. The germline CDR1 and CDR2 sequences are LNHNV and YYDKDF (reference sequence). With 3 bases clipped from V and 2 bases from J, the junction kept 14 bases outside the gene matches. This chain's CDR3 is CATSSPGFTLAGQETQYF. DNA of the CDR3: TGTGCCACCAGCAGCCCGGGCTTCACCTTAGCGGGACAAGAGACCCAGTACTTC.

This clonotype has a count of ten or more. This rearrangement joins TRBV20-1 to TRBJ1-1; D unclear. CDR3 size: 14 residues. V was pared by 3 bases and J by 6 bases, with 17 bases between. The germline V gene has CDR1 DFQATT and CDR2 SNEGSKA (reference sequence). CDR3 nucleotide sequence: TGCAGTGCTAGCCCGGGTCCGCTCGACGCTGAAGCTTTCTTT. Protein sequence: CSASPGPLDAEAFF.

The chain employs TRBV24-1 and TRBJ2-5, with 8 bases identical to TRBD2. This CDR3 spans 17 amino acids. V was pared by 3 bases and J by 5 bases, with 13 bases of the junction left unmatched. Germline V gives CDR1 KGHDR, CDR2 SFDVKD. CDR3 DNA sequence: TGTGCCACCAGTGATACTAGCGGTGAGGCGTTGGGGGAGACCCAGTACTTC. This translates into CATSDTSGEALGETQYF.

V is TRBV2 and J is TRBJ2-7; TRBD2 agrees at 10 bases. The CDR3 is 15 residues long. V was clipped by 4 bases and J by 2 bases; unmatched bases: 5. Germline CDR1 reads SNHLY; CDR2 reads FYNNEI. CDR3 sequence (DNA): TGTGCCAGCAGTGGTAGCGGGAGGAACACCTACGAGCAGTACTTC. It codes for CASSGSGRNTYEQYF.

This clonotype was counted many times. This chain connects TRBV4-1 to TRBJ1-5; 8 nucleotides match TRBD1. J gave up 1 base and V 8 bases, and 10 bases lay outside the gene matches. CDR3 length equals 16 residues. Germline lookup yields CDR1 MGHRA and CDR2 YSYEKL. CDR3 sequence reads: CASARGQGGSNQPQHF. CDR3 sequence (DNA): TGCGCCAGCGCCCGCGGACAGGGAGGAAGCAATCAGCCCCAGCATTTT.

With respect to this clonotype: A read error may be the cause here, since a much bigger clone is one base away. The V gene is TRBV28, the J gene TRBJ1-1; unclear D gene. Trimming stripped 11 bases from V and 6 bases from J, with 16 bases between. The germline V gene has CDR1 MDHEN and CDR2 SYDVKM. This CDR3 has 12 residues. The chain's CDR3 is CACGPLRPEAFF. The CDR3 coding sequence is TGTGCCTGCGGGCCCTTAAGACCTGAAGCTTTCTTT.

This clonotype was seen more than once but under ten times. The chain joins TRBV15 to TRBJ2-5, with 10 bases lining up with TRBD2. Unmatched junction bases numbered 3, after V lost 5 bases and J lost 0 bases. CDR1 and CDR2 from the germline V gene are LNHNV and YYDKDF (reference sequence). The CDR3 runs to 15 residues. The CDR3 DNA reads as TGTGCCACCAGCGGAGGGACTAGCGACCAAGAGACCCAGTACTTC. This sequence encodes CATSGGTSDQETQYF.

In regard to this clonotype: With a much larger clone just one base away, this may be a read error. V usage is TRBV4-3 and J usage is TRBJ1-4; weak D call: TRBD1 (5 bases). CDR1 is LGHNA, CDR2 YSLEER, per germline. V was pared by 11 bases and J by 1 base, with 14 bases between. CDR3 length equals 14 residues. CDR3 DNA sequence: TGCGCCGGTAGATGGGGGGTAACTAATGAAAAACTGTTTTTT. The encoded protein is CAGRWGVTNEKLFF.

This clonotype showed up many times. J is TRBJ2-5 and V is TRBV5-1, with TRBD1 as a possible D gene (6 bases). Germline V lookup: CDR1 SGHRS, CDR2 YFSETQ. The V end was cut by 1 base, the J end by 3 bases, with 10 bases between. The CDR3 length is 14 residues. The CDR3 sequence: CASSLRDTEETQYF. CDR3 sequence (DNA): TGCGCCAGCAGCTTGAGGGACACCGAAGAGACCCAGTACTTC.

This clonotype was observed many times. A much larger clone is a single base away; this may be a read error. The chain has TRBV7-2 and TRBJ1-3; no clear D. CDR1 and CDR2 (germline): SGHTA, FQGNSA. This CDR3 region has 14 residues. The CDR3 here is CASSLGHSENTIYF. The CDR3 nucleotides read TGTGCCAGCAGCTTAGGTCACTCTGAAAACACCATATATTTT.

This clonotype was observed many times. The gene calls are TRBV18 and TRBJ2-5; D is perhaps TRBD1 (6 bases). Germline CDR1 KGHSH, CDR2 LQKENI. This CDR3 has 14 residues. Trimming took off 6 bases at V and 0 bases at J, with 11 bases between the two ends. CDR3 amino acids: CASSVRQDQETQYF. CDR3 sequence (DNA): TGTGCCAGCTCCGTCAGACAGGACCAAGAGACCCAGTACTTC.

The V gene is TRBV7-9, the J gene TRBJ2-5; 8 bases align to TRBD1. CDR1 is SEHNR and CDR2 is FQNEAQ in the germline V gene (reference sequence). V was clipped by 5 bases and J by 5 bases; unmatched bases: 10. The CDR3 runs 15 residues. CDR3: CASSRGQGGWETQYF. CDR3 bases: TGTGCCAGCAGCAGAGGACAGGGAGGTTGGGAGACCCAGTACTTC.

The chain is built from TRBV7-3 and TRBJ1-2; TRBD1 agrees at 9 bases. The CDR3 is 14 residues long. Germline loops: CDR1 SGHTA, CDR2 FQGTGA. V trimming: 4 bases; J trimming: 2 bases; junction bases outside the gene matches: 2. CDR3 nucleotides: TGTGCCAGCAGCTGGGACAGGGCCAACTATGGCTACACCTTC. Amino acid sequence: CASSWDRANYGYTF.

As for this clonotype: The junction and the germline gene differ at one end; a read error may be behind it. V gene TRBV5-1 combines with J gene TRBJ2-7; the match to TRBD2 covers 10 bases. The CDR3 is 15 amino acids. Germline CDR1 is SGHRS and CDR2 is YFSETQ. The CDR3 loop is CASSSGLAVYERQYF. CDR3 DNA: TGTGCCAGCAGCTCAGGACTAGCGGTCTACGAGCGGCAGTACTTC. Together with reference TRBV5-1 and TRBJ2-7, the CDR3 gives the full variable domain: KAGVTQTPRYLIKTRGQQVTLSCSPISGHRSVSWYQQTPGQGLQFLFEYFSETQRNKGNFPGRFSGRQFSNSRSEMNVSTLELGDSALYLCASSSGLAVYERQYFGPGTRLTVT.

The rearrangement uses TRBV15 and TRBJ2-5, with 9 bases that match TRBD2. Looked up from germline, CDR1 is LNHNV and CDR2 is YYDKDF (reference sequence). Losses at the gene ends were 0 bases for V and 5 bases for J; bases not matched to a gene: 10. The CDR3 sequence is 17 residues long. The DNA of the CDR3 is TGTGCCACCAGCAGAGATCTATTAGCGGGAGAAATGGAGACCCAGTACTTC. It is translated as CATSRDLLAGEMETQYF.